These T cell receptor beta chains were read from a single sample in a study of glioma-infiltrating T cells after dendritic cell vaccination. Sequenced by immunoSEQ multiplex PCR; TCRdb stores in-frame clones only, minus some. Of about 92,000 clones in the sample, just over 85% were seen once. The sequenced sample was blood, obtained before dendritic cell vaccination. The source of these receptors is a human donor with glioblastoma. Each CDR3 is given with its conserved first and last residue. D genes are given only for firm matches. Clone size, where shown, is once, few, many, or a class for clones that have expanded.

D	V	size	J	CDR3	DNA
TRBD2	TRBV7-2	-	TRBJ2-1	CASSLVIRGGHNEQFF	TGTGCCAGCAGCTTAGTAATTCGCGGGGGGCACAATGAGCAGTTCTTC
-	TRBV7-8	-	TRBJ2-7	CASSLDSFTYEQYF	TGTGCCAGCAGCTTAGACAGTTTTACCTACGAGCAGTACTTC
-	TRBV5-5	-	TRBJ2-7	CASSHETAPTYEQYF	TGTGCCAGCAGTCATGAGACAGCACCCACCTACGAGCAGTACTTC
TRBD1	TRBV4-1	-	TRBJ2-7	CASSQATSGTGGTYEQYF	TGCGCCAGCAGCCAAGCCACTTCCGGGACAGGGGGAACCTACGAGCAGTACTTC
-	TRBV11-2	-	TRBJ1-5	CASSLGLGDGNQPQHF	TGTGCCAGCAGCTTAGGCCTGGGAGATGGTAATCAGCCCCAGCATTTT
TRBD1	TRBV6-5	-	TRBJ1-2	CASSRSRGPSGYTF	TGTGCCAGCAGTCGTAGCAGGGGGCCTAGTGGCTACACCTTC
-	TRBV19	few	TRBJ1-2	CASSADTLYGYTF	TGTGCCAGTAGCGCGGATACCTTATATGGCTACACCTTC
TRBD1	TRBV5-6	-	TRBJ1-2	CASSLAGEGGLF	TGTGCCAGCAGCTTGGCCGGAGAAGGGGGCCTCTTC
-	TRBV28	-	TRBJ1-5	CASRGTSRNQPQHF	TGTGCCAGCAGGGGGACATCCCGCAATCAGCCCCAGCATTTT
TRBD1	TRBV7-8	-	TRBJ2-1	CASSISSGGIEQFF	TGTGCCAGCAGCATATCCTCAGGGGGCATTGAGCAGTTCTTC
TRBD1	TRBV7-3	-	TRBJ2-1	CASSLLPGGYNEQFF	TGTGCCAGCAGCTTACTGCCAGGGGGTTACAATGAGCAGTTCTTC
TRBD1	TRBV19	-	TRBJ1-2	CASSKPGQGAYGYTF	TGTGCCAGTAGTAAACCGGGACAGGGGGCTTATGGCTACACCTTC
-	TRBV5-4	-	TRBJ1-4	CASSQSQARKLFF	TGTGCCAGCTCCCAAAGCCAGGCCCGAAAGCTGTTTTTT
-	TRBV12-1	-	TRBJ1-2	CASSFDRQTNYGYTF	TGTGCCAGCAGCTTTGACAGGCAGACTAACTATGGCTACACCTTC
-	TRBV7-9	-	TRBJ1-1	CASSRLGQNTEAFF	TGTGCCAGCAGCCGACTCGGACAGAACACTGAAGCTTTCTTT
-	TRBV11-2	-	TRBJ2-7	CASSLVGFYEQYF	TGTGCCAGCAGCTTAGTGGGCTTCTACGAGCAGTACTTC
-	TRBV6-5	-	TRBJ2-2	CASSYSIEYNTGELFF	TGTGCCAGCAGTTACTCTATTGAGTATAACACCGGGGAGCTGTTTTTT
-	TRBV6-6	-	TRBJ1-2	CASSTSRDTSYGYTF	TGTGCCAGCAGTACAAGCCGGGACACCTCCTATGGCTACACCTTC
-	TRBV4-1	-	TRBJ1-5	CASSQTLTRGVNQPQHF	TGCGCCAGCAGCCAAACCCTCACGCGGGGAGTCAATCAGCCCCAGCATTTT
-	TRBV5-6	-	TRBJ2-3	CASSSLTRIHTQYF	TGTGCCAGCAGCTCACTCACTAGGATTCATACGCAGTATTTT
TRBD1	TRBV5-1	-	TRBJ2-7	CASTTYVGQGVNEQYF	TGCGCCAGCACTACTTACGTGGGACAGGGGGTCAACGAGCAGTACTTC
-	TRBV19	once	TRBJ1-5	CASSINSGQISNQPQHF	TGTGCCAGTAGCATAAACTCAGGGCAGATTAGCAATCAGCCCCAGCATTTT
-	TRBV29-1	-	TRBJ2-1	CSVVVQGSYNEQFF	TGCAGCGTTGTTGTCCAGGGGTCCTACAATGAGCAGTTCTTC
-	TRBV19	-	TRBJ1-2	CASSIGAGDGYGYTF	TGTGCCAGTAGTATTGGAGCAGGGGACGGCTATGGCTACACCTTC
-	TRBV11-2	-	TRBJ2-1	CASSLLNEQFF	TGTGCCAGCAGCCTCCTCAATGAGCAGTTCTTC
TRBD2	TRBV19	-	TRBJ2-2	CASKLAGVTGELFF	TGTGCCAGTAAATTAGCGGGGGTCACCGGGGAGCTGTTTTTT
TRBD1	TRBV7-9	-	TRBJ1-1	CASSFAGGEGTEAFF	TGTGCCAGCAGCTTCGCAGGGGGCGAGGGCACTGAAGCTTTCTTT
TRBD2	TRBV5-6	-	TRBJ2-1	CASSKGLVYNEQFF	TGTGCCAGCAGCAAGGGACTAGTGTACAATGAGCAGTTCTTC
TRBD1	TRBV11-2	-	TRBJ1-4	CASSGQGEKLFF	TGTGCCAGCAGCGGACAGGGTGAAAAACTGTTTTTT
TRBD1	TRBV7-9	-	TRBJ2-7	CASSPRDRNYEQYF	TGTGCCAGCAGCCCCCGGGACAGGAACTACGAGCAGTACTTC
TRBD1	TRBV19	-	TRBJ2-1	CASSIVGTGWNEQFF	TGTGCCAGTAGTATAGTTGGGACAGGGTGGAATGAGCAGTTCTTC
-	TRBV4-1	-	TRBJ2-5	CASSLEPQQGWGETQYF	TGCGCCAGCAGCCTGGAACCCCAACAGGGCTGGGGGGAGACCCAGTACTTC
TRBD2	TRBV9	-	TRBJ2-7	CASSLTGTSRYEQYF	TGTGCCAGCAGCTTGACTGGGACTAGCCGTTACGAGCAGTACTTC
-	TRBV6-1	-	TRBJ2-3	CASSEVPGRSTDTQYF	TGTGCCAGCAGTGAAGTGCCAGGGCGAAGCACAGATACGCAGTATTTT
-	TRBV7-9	few	TRBJ1-4	CASSLDREEKLFF	TGTGCCAGCAGCTTAGACAGGGAAGAAAAACTGTTTTTT
-	TRBV14	-	TRBJ1-4	CASSHVKPATNEKLFF	TGTGCCAGCAGCCACGTCAAGCCTGCAACTAATGAAAAACTGTTTTTT
-	TRBV9	-	TRBJ2-2	CASSVVVSTANTGELFF	TGTGCCAGCAGCGTAGTAGTATCGACTGCGAACACCGGGGAGCTGTTTTTT
TRBD1	TRBV10-3	-	TRBJ2-1	CAISERTGGSGNEQFF	TGTGCCATCAGTGAGCGTACAGGGGGCTCGGGCAATGAGCAGTTCTTC
-	TRBV6-5	-	TRBJ2-7	CASSYSEGATYEQYF	TGTGCCAGCAGTTACTCGGAGGGGGCAACCTACGAGCAGTACTTC
TRBD1	TRBV29-1	once	TRBJ1-2	CSVESDRTGGDGYTF	TGCAGCGTTGAATCAGATAGGACAGGGGGGGATGGCTACACCTTC